Listed below are T cell receptor beta chains from one sample, sequenced in a study of T cell responses to AZD1222 COVID-19 vaccine. Using immunoSEQ multiplex PCR, the repertoire was profiled, and TCRdb retains in-frame clones only, with some absent. The sample lists more than 60,000 clones, roughly 84% occurring once. This specimen was peripheral blood, taken 28 days after the second AZD1222 dose. All receptors derive from an adult who received the AZD1222 COVID-19 vaccine. The CDR3 runs from the conserved cysteine through the conserved F or W. The D gene is left open where the match is weak. The size of a clone is reported for some rows only, either as once, few or many, or as a class for expanded clones.

clone_size,v_call,j_call,d_call,cdr3_nt,cdr3_aa
.,TRBV28,TRBJ2-2,TRBD1,TGTGCCAGCTTCACCGGGACAGGGGGCATCGGGGAGCTGTTTTTT,CASFTGTGGIGELFF
.,TRBV7-8,TRBJ2-3,.,TGTGCCAGCAGCAGGGCAGAGGGTACGCAGTATTTT,CASSRAEGTQYF
.,TRBV5-1,TRBJ2-7,TRBD1,TGCGCCAGCAGCGTTACCGGGACAGGGTTCGGCGAGCAGTACTTC,CASSVTGTGFGEQYF
.,TRBV4-1,TRBJ1-1,TRBD1,TGCGCCAGCAGCCAAGCTTGGAGGGGGCCGGGCACTGAAGCTTTCTTT,CASSQAWRGPGTEAFF
once,TRBV28,TRBJ1-4,TRBD1,TGTGCCAGCAGTTTATCTGGGACAGGGGGAAGCGGTGAAAAACTGTTTTTT,CASSLSGTGGSGEKLFF
.,TRBV9,TRBJ1-5,.,TGTGCCAGCAGCGTAGATGGGGGTGGTTGGCAGCCCCAGCATTTT,CASSVDGGGWQPQHF
.,TRBV6-6,TRBJ2-7,.,TGTGCCTCCTTGGGGGGACAGAGCTACGAGCAGTACTTC,CASLGGQSYEQYF
.,TRBV3-1/TRBV3-2,TRBJ1-6,.,TGTGCCAGCAGCCAATTCGGGACAAGTCATTCACCCCTCCACTTT,CASSQFGTSHSPLHF
.,TRBV28,TRBJ1-6,.,TGTGCCACCGCCCCCCGGAGGTATAATTCACCCCTCCACTTT,CATAPRRYNSPLHF
.,TRBV15,TRBJ1-5,TRBD1,TGTGCCACCAGCAGAGATGATGGACAGGGATATTATAGCAATCAGCCCCAGCATTTT,CATSRDDGQGYYSNQPQHF
.,TRBV10-1,TRBJ2-2,.,TGCGCCAGCAGTGATATTGGCGGGACCAACACCGGGGAGCTGTTTTTT,CASSDIGGTNTGELFF
.,TRBV28,TRBJ1-1,.,TGTGCCAGCAAAGGGGAACAGCTGAACACTGAAGCTTTCTTT,CASKGEQLNTEAFF
.,TRBV2,TRBJ2-1,TRBD1,TGTGCCAGCAGTGGAGCCGGGACAGGGGTCGGCAATGAGCAGTTCTTC,CASSGAGTGVGNEQFF
.,TRBV21-1,TRBJ1-3,.,TGTGCCAGCAGCGCGGGTCTTGGAAACACCATATATTTT,CASSAGLGNTIYF
.,TRBV19,TRBJ1-2,.,TGTGCCAGTATCGGCGGTGGGCTGATTTATGGCTACACCTTC,CASIGGGLIYGYTF
once,TRBV30,TRBJ2-7,.,TGTGCCTGGAGTCCAGGGGTGGGGGCCTACGAGCAGTACTTC,CAWSPGVGAYEQYF
.,TRBV12-3/TRBV12-4,TRBJ1-2,.,TGTGCCAGCAGTCATAAAGGGGCTGGCTACACCTTC,CASSHKGAGYTF
.,TRBV3-1/TRBV3-2,TRBJ1-1,.,TGTGCCAGCAGCCAAGATCTTGCGAGGGGACTGAACACTGAAGCTTTCTTT,CASSQDLARGLNTEAFF
once,TRBV24-1,TRBJ1-4,.,TGTGCCACCAGTGATAGTCCGGCAGTTGCAACTAATGAAAAACTGTTTTTT,CATSDSPAVATNEKLFF
.,TRBV5-1,TRBJ1-4,TRBD1,TGCGCCAGCAGCTCTCTCCAGGGGGCTAATGAAAAACTGTTTTTT,CASSSLQGANEKLFF
.,TRBV27,TRBJ2-7,.,TGTGCCAGCAGGGACAACTCCTACGAGCAGTACTTC,CASRDNSYEQYF
few,TRBV27,TRBJ2-1,.,TGTGCCAGCAGTTTAGCCCCAAGCTCCTACAATGAGCAGTTCTTC,CASSLAPSSYNEQFF
.,TRBV11-2,TRBJ2-5,TRBD2,TGTGCCAGCAGCTTAGCGGCTAGCGGGGAAAGGGGTCGGGAGACCCAGTACTTC,CASSLAASGERGRETQYF
.,TRBV5-1,TRBJ2-1,TRBD2,TGCGCCAGCAGCTATAGCGGGGGGGCTCAAAATGAGCAGTTCTTC,CASSYSGGAQNEQFF
.,TRBV20-1,TRBJ2-5,TRBD2,TGCAGTGCTAGTACCCACCTAGCGGGGGGGAGGGAGACCCAGTACTTC,CSASTHLAGGRETQYF
.,TRBV6-2/TRBV6-3,TRBJ1-2,.,TGTGCCAGCAGTCCCGGGGCTGGCAGGGGCTACACCTTC,CASSPGAGRGYTF
.,TRBV14,TRBJ2-5,.,TGTGCCAGCAGCCCCAGACTAGTGGAGACCCAGTACTTC,CASSPRLVETQYF
.,TRBV6-1,TRBJ2-7,TRBD1,TGTGCCAGCAGTGAAGCTGGACAGGGGACCTACGAGCAGTACTTC,CASSEAGQGTYEQYF
few,TRBV7-2,TRBJ1-5,.,TGTGCCAGCAGCTTAGAGCAGGGTGGATATCAGCCCCAGCATTTT,CASSLEQGGYQPQHF
.,TRBV6-5,TRBJ2-7,TRBD2,TGTGCCATCCCCGGGGGGACCCACGAGCAGTACTTC,CAIPGGTHEQYF
once,TRBV18,TRBJ1-4,.,TGTGCCAGCTCACCTTCATTCCGGGAGAGCGAAAAACTGTTTTTT,CASSPSFRESEKLFF
.,TRBV5-1,TRBJ1-1,.,TGCGCCAGCAGCCCCGAAAAGGGGTCCACTGAAGCTTTCTTT,CASSPEKGSTEAFF
.,TRBV6-5,TRBJ1-5,.,TGTGCCAGCAGAAAAGAGGGAGGATATCAGCCCCAGCATTTT,CASRKEGGYQPQHF
.,TRBV7-2,TRBJ1-1,.,TGTGCCAGCAGCTTAGCTTTCACTGAAGCTTTCTTT,CASSLAFTEAFF
.,TRBV30,TRBJ1-5,.,TGTGCCTGGAGTGGGGGTAAGGGTGTGGGACAGCCCCAGCATTTT,CAWSGGKGVGQPQHF
.,TRBV5-1,TRBJ2-3,.,TGCGCCAGCAACGACCCTGCGTTTTCGGCGGCAGATACGCAGTATTTT,CASNDPAFSAADTQYF
.,TRBV6-5,TRBJ1-5,TRBD1,TGTGCCAGCACCAGACAGGGGAATCAGCCCCAGCATTTT,CASTRQGNQPQHF
.,TRBV9,TRBJ1-6,.,TGTGCCAGCAGCGTAGAGAGGGGTTCACCCCTCCACTTT,CASSVERGSPLHF
once,TRBV4-1,TRBJ1-5,TRBD1,TGCGCCAGCAGCCAAGGGGAAGGCGGGACAGGGGATCAGCCCCAGCATTTT,CASSQGEGGTGDQPQHF
.,TRBV29-1,TRBJ1-1,TRBD1,TGCAGCGTTGAACGACAGGGGGCTAGACGAGCTTTCTTT,CSVERQGARRAFF
few,TRBV2,TRBJ2-5,.,TGTGCCAGCAGTGAATTCCTGCAAGAGACCCAGTACTTC,CASSEFLQETQYF
.,TRBV2,TRBJ1-1,.,TGTGCCAGCAGCGTCGACAGAACTGAAGCTTTCTTT,CASSVDRTEAFF
once,TRBV3-1/TRBV3-2,TRBJ2-5,TRBD2,TGTGCCAGCAGCCAAGATCCCGGGGGGGCGGAGACCCAGTACTTC,CASSQDPGGAETQYF
.,TRBV7-9,TRBJ2-5,TRBD2,TGTGCCAGCAGCTCCCTCGGTGGGGGGGTTCAAGAGACCCAGTACTTC,CASSSLGGGVQETQYF
.,TRBV7-3,TRBJ1-1,TRBD1,TGTGCCAGCAGCACGGACAGGGGCACTGAAGCTTTCTTT,CASSTDRGTEAFF
.,TRBV5-4,TRBJ2-7,.,TGTGCCAGCAGTGGTCCTGGCGGGGCCTCCTACGAGCAGTACTTC,CASSGPGGASYEQYF
.,TRBV24-1,TRBJ1-1,.,TGTGCCACCAGTCCGGATGGGGGTGTGGTTGAAGCTTTCTTT,CATSPDGGVVEAFF
.,TRBV30,TRBJ1-2,.,TGTGCCTGTAAAGGGGAAGGGGTGGCCGCTCTTCCGGCTAACTATGGCTACACCTTC,CACKGEGVAALPANYGYTF
.,TRBV19,TRBJ1-4,.,TGTGCCAGTAGTTCCGGGGGCTATGAAAAACTGTTTTTT,CASSSGGYEKLFF
.,TRBV30,TRBJ2-2,TRBD1,TGTGCCTGGAGTGGGGACAGGGTTACCGGGGAGCTGTTTTTT,CAWSGDRVTGELFF